This note documents a single TCR beta chain sequence. Its specificity is not known. These data originate in a study of beta chain features in type 1 diabetes. Overall study results and limits: Since sequencing was performed on cDNA, cells with high TCR expression could be over-represented. Among patients, naive, central memory and Treg TCRB repertoires appeared more similar than among healthy donors. Type 1 diabetes patients had TCRB CDR3s that were shorter (moderately but significantly so) in all four CD4+ subsets.

Every single donor gave one heparinised blood draw, and these averaged approximately 120 mL. CD45RO/CCR7/CD25/CD127/CD95/CD27 sorting isolated CD4+ naive, central memory, regulatory and stem cell-like memory cells. Investigators reverse transcribed all isolated RNA, so they sequenced expressed TCRB transcripts. The repertoire was sequenced with immunoSEQ multiplex PCR; TCRdb's copy has only in-frame clones and lacks some. Of about 280,000 clones detected, over 12% appear once; the ten largest clones hold around 0.015%. The receptor was isolated from a man between 18 and 35 years old with type 1 diabetes. Material for sequencing was naive CD4+ T cells from blood.

CDR3 sequence: CASSLRERYEQYF. CDR3 nucleotide sequence: TGTGCCAGCAGTTTACGGGAACGATACGAGCAGTACTTC. The chain links TRBV27 to TRBJ2-7; D possibly corresponds to TRBD2 (5 bases). Looked up from germline, CDR1 is MNHEY and CDR2 is SMNVEV (reference sequence). V dropped 2 bases and J dropped 4 bases, with 9 bases sitting between them. This CDR3 has 13 amino acids.